This T cell receptor (beta chain) derives from a study of T-cell reconstitution after alpha-beta-depleted transplantation in children. Researchers prepared the TCRbeta library using unique molecular identifiers, the study reports. TCRdb reprocessed the PCR reads with MiXCR, giving one entry per CDR3 protein. The table shows around 78,000 distinct CDR3 sequences, with about 6.7% occurring only once. This clonotype was detected a few times. Material: PBMCs from the stem cell graft donor, obtained from the stem cell graft. The clonotype comes from a human donor who donated a stem cell graft to a child with acute lymphoblastic leukemia.

CDR3 nucleotides: TGCAGTGCTAGGCTTGGGGTTTACGGCTACACCTTC. It encodes CSARLGVYGYTF. The chain employs TRBV20-1 and TRBJ1-2; no firm D call. The germline gives CDR1 DFQATT, CDR2 SNEGSKA (reference sequence). Trimming left V 3 bases short and J 8 bases short, with 13 bases between. The CDR3 runs to 12 residues.